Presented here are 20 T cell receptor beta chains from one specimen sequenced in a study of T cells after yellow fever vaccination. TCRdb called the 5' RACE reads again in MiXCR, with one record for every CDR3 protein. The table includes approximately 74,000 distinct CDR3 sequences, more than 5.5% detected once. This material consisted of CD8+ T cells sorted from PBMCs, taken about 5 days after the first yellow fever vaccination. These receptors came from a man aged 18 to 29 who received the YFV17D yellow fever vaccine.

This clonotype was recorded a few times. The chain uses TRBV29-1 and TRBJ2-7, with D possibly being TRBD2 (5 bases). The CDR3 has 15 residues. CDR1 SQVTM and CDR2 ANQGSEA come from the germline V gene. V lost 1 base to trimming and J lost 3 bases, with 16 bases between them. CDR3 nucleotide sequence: TGCAGCGTTGAAGTAGCGAATCTTAACATCTACGAGCAGTACTTC. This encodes CSVEVANLNIYEQYF.

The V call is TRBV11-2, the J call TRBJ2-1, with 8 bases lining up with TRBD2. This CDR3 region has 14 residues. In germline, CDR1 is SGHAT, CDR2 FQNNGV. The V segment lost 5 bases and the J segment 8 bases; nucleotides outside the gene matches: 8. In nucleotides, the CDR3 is TGTGCCAGCAGCAAAAGCGGGGGTGTCGATGAGCAGTTCTTC. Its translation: CASSKSGGVDEQFF.

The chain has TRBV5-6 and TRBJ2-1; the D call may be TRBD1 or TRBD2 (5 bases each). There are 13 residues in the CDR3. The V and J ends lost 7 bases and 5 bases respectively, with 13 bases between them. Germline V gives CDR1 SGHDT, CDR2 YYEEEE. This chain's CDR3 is CASPEGRHNEQFF. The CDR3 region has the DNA TGTGCCAGCCCCGAGGGACGGCACAATGAGCAGTTCTTC.

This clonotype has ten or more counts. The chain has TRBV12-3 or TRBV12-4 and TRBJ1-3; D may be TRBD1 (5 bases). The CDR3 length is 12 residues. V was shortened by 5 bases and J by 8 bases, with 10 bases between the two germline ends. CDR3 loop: CASSGLGDTIYF. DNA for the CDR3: TGTGCCAGCAGTGGCCTAGGGGACACCATATATTTT.

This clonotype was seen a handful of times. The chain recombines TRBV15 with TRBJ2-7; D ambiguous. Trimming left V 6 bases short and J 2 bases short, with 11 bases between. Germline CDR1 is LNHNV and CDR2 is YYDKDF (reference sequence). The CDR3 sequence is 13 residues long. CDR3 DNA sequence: TGTGCCACCAGTGATGGATTGACCTACGAGCAGTACGTC. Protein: CATSDGLTYEQYV.

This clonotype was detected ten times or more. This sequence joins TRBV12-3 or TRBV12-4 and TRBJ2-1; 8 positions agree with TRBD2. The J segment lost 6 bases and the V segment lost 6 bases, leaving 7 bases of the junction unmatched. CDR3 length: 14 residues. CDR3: CASRGSGGGNEQFF. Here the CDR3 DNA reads TGTGCCAGCAGGGGCTCGGGGGGGGGCAATGAGCAGTTCTTC.

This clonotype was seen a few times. The CDR3 reads CASSLAGGQPQHF. CDR3 in DNA: TGTGCCAGCAGCTTGGCAGGGGGGCAGCCCCAGCATTTT. The chain links TRBV7-2 to TRBJ1-5; 7 nucleotides match TRBD1. CDR1 and CDR2 from the germline V gene are SGHTA and FQGNSA. The CDR3 sequence is 13 residues long. The trim removed 3 bases at V and 7 bases at J, leaving 3 bases unmatched.

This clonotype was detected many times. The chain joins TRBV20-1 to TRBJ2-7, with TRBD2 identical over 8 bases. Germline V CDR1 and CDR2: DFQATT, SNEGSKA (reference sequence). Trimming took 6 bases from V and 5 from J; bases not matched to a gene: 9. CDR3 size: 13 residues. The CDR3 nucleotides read TGCAGTGCCCCCGGGACTAGTCTCCACGAGCAGTACTTC. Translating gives CSAPGTSLHEQYF.

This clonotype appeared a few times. CDR3 amino acids: CATSRGDGDTGELFF. DNA for the CDR3: TGTGCCACCAGCAGAGGGGACGGAGACACCGGGGAGCTGTTTTTT. The chain employs TRBV15 and TRBJ2-2; D could derive from TRBD1 or TRBD2 (5 bases each). The V gene lost 1 base and the J gene lost 3 bases, with 9 bases spanning the gap. The germline V gene has CDR1 LNHNV and CDR2 YYDKDF (reference sequence). The CDR3 spans 15 residues.

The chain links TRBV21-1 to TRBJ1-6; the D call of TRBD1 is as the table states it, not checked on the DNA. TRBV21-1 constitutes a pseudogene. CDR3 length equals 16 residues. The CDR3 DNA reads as TGTGCCAGCAGTCGGGAACCGGGACAGGGAAATTCACCCCTCCACTTT. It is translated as CASSREPGQGNSPLHF.

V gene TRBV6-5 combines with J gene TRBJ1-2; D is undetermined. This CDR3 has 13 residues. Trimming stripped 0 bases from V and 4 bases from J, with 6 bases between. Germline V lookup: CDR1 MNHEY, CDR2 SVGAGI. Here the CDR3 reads CASSYSTSYGYTF. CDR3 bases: TGTGCCAGCAGTTACTCGACCAGCTATGGCTACACCTTC.

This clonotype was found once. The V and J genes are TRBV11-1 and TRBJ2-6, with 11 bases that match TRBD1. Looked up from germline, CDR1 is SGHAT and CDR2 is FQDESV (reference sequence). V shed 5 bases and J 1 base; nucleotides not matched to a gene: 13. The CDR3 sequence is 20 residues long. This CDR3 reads CASSPSPGGTGGSGANVLTF. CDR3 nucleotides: TGTGCCAGCAGCCCCTCCCCGGGGGGGACAGGGGGGTCTGGGGCCAACGTCCTGACTTTC.

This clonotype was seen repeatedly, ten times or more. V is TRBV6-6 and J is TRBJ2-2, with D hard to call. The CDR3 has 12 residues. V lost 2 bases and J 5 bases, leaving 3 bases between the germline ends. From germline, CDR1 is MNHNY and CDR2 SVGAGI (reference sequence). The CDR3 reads CASSYATGELFF. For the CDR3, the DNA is TGTGCCAGCAGTTACGCGACCGGGGAGCTGTTTTTT.

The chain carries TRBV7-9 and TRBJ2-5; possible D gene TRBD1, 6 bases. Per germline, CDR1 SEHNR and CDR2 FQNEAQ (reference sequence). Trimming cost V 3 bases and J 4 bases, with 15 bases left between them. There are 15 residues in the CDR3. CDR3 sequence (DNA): TGTGCCAGCAGCTTTCAACAGGGACGGATAGAGACCCAGTACTTC. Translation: CASSFQQGRIETQYF.

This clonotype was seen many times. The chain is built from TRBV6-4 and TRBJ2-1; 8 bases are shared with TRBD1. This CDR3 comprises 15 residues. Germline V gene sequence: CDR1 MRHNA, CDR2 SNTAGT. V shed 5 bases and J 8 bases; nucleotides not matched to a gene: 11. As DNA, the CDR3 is TGTGCCAGCAGTCGCTCGGGACAGGCAAACGATGAGCAGTTCTTC. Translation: CASSRSGQANDEQFF.

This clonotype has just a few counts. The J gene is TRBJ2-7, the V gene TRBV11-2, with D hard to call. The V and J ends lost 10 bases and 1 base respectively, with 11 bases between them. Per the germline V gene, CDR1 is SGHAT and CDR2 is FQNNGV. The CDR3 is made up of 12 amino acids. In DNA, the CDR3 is TGTGCCACCCCGGACGGATCCTACGAGCAGTACTTC. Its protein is CATPDGSYEQYF.

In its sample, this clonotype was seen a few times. The CDR3 reads CASTLTSGVLETQYF. In DNA form, the CDR3 reads TGTGCCAGCACTCTGACTAGCGGGGTGTTAGAGACCCAGTACTTC. The chain employs TRBV7-2 and TRBJ2-5; 11 bases agree with TRBD2. J was trimmed by 4 bases and V by 7 bases; bases with no gene match: 8. CDR1 SGHTA and CDR2 FQGNSA come from the germline V gene. The CDR3 extends over 15 amino acids. Looking up the rest from reference TRBV7-2 and TRBJ2-5 gives the full variable domain: GAGVSQSPSNKVTEKGKDVELRCDPISGHTALYWYRQSLGQGLEFLIYFQGNSAPDKSGLPSDRFSAERTGGSVSTLTIQRTQQEDSAVYLCASTLTSGVLETQYFGPGTRLLVL.

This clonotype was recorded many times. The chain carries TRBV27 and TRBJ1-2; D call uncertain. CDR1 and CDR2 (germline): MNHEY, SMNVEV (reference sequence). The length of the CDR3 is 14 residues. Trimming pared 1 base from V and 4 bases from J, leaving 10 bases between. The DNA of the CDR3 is TGTGCCAGCAGTTTATGGGGTCCGAGCTATGGCTACACCTTC. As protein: CASSLWGPSYGYTF.

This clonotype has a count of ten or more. CDR3: CAIRDLPYEQYF. The CDR3, as DNA: TGTGCCATCAGGGATCTACCCTACGAGCAGTACTTC. The J gene is TRBJ2-7, the V gene TRBV7-9; perhaps TRBD1 as D (5 bases). Trimming shortened V by 10 bases and J by 2 bases, and 12 bases separated the two germline ends. This CDR3 comprises 12 residues. Germline V gene data show CDR1 as SEHNR and CDR2 as FQNEAQ (reference sequence).

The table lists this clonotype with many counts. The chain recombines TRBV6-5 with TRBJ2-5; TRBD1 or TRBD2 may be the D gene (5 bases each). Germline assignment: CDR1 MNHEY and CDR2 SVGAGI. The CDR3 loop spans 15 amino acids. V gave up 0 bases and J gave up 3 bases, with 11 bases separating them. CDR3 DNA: TGTGCCAGCAGTTACTCGTGGGACGGGGAAGAGACCCAGTACTTC. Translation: CASSYSWDGEETQYF.